The 30 T cell receptor beta chains reported below all come from one sample, sequenced in a study of shared clonotypes between healthy human individuals. Clones were sequenced by immunoSEQ multiplex PCR, and TCRdb holds only the in-frame ones, with some missing. The data show some 2,100,000 clones, with about 93% seen just once and roughly 1.7% held by the top ten. CD45RO negativity and positive selection for CCR7 defined naive CD8 cells, a population that excluded terminally differentiated effector memory CD45RA+ cells. Sequences were obtained from naive CD8+ T cells from PBMCs. Every receptor here comes from a man aged 18 to 35 in good health. Some clones in this sample may be carry-over from other donors' samples.

On this clone itself: The same CDR3 also results from other DNA sequences found in this sample. This sequence joins TRBV7-9 and TRBJ2-1; 9 nucleotides match TRBD1. Germline V lookup: CDR1 SEHNR, CDR2 FQNEAQ (reference sequence). The trim removed 0 bases at V and 7 bases at J, leaving 1 base unmatched. This CDR3 has 14 residues. The CDR3: CASSLADRGNEQFF. In DNA form, the CDR3 reads TGTGCCAGCAGCTTAGCGGACAGGGGTAATGAGCAGTTCTTC.

This chain joins TRBV19 and TRBJ2-1, with TRBD2 matching over 16 bases. CDR1 is LNHDA and CDR2 is SQIVND in the germline V gene (reference sequence). V gave up 4 bases and J gave up 5 bases; unmatched junction bases: 14. The CDR3 sequence is 20 residues long. In DNA form, the CDR3 reads TGTGCCAGTAGTACCCGTGGGGGGACTAGCGGGAGGGGACACAACAATGAGCAGTTCTTC. Translation gives CASSTRGGTSGRGHNNEQFF.

The gene calls are TRBV28 and TRBJ2-3; 12 bases are a match to TRBD1. V was clipped by 8 bases and J by 2 bases; unmatched bases: 17. In germline, CDR1 is MDHEN, CDR2 SYDVKM. This CDR3 has 19 amino acids. The CDR3 bases are TGTGCCAGCCTTACCGGGGACAGGGGGCTCAATGACCCCACAGATACGCAGTATTTT. Amino acid sequence: CASLTGDRGLNDPTDTQYF.

As concerns this clone: Other DNA sequences from this sample encode an identical CDR3 as well. The V and J genes are TRBV27 and TRBJ2-1; no reliable D call. Germline V gives CDR1 MNHEY, CDR2 SMNVEV (reference sequence). This CDR3 spans 12 amino acids. The V gene lost 6 bases and the J gene lost 3 bases, with 6 bases spanning the gap. CDR3 sequence: CASRGLYNEQFF. The DNA for the CDR3 is TGTGCCAGCAGAGGGCTCTACAATGAGCAGTTCTTC.

Of note for this clone: The identical CDR3 is also encoded by other nucleotide sequences in the sample. The gene calls are TRBV27 and TRBJ2-1; 10 nucleotides align to TRBD1. Looked up from germline, CDR1 is MNHEY and CDR2 is SMNVEV (reference sequence). The CDR3 is made up of 14 amino acids. The trim removed 9 bases at V and 4 bases at J, leaving 6 bases unmatched. CDR3 sequence (DNA): TGTGCCAGTTCCGACAGGGGGCCTTACAATGAGCAGTTCTTC. This encodes CASSDRGPYNEQFF.

This sequence joins TRBV2 and TRBJ2-7; 10 bases match TRBD2. The germline CDR1 and CDR2 sequences are SNHLY and FYNNEI. The CDR3 has 16 amino acids. J was trimmed by 4 bases and V by 0 bases; bases with no gene match: 6. This CDR3 reads CASSEAPASGSYEQYF. The CDR3 DNA sequence: TGTGCCAGCAGTGAAGCGCCGGCTAGCGGGAGTTACGAGCAGTACTTC.

The gene calls are TRBV15 and TRBJ2-7; no clear D gene. Germline assignment: CDR1 LNHNV and CDR2 YYDKDF (reference sequence). CDR3 size: 14 residues. V lost 3 bases to trimming and J lost 2 bases, with 11 bases between them. The CDR3 spells CATSRQSSAYEQYF. The CDR3, as DNA: TGTGCCACCAGCAGGCAGTCGTCCGCCTACGAGCAGTACTTC.

The count of this clone is one. The chain couples TRBV7-9 to TRBJ2-1; 8 bases align to TRBD2. CDR3 length: 15 residues. Trimming removed 8 bases from V and 7 bases from J; junction bases left unmatched: 13. Germline V gene lookup returns CDR1 SEHNR and CDR2 FQNEAQ (reference sequence). CDR3 sequence reads: CASLLNSGRGNEQFF. In DNA, the CDR3 is TGTGCCAGCCTGCTTAACAGCGGGAGAGGGAATGAGCAGTTCTTC.

The chain links TRBV4-1 to TRBJ1-3; maybe TRBD1 (6 bases). The CDR3 loop spans 16 amino acids. V lost 0 bases to trimming and J lost 7 bases, with 16 bases between them. The germline CDR1 and CDR2 sequences are MGHRA and YSYEKL. The CDR3 DNA is TGCGCCAGCAGCCAAGATCGAGGGGACATACCGAACACCATATATTTT. Amino acids: CASSQDRGDIPNTIYF.

The chain has TRBV6-1 and TRBJ1-5; D is unresolved. The CDR3 is made up of 14 amino acids. The V gene lost 2 bases and the J gene lost 9 bases, with 14 bases spanning the gap. Per the germline V gene, CDR1 is MNHNS and CDR2 is SASEGT. CDR3 protein: CASSEIYGPGPQHF. In nucleotides, the CDR3 is TGTGCCAGCAGTGAAATCTACGGCCCAGGGCCCCAGCATTTT.

The CDR3 DNA follows: TGTGCCAGCAGCGACTACAGCGCAGAAATGATAGGAAAACTGTTTTTT. This gives the protein CASSDYSAEMIGKLFF. V usage is TRBV7-9 and J usage is TRBJ1-4; D call uncertain. There are 16 residues in the CDR3. The V and J ends lost 5 bases and 10 bases respectively, with 23 bases between them. Looked up from germline, CDR1 is SEHNR and CDR2 is FQNEAQ (reference sequence).

The chain employs TRBV7-9 and TRBJ1-2; D is unresolved. V was clipped by 5 bases and J by 7 bases, with 11 bases between them. From germline, CDR1 is SEHNR and CDR2 FQNEAQ (reference sequence). CDR3 length: 12 amino acids. The CDR3 sequence is CASSPGPLGYTF. In nucleotides, the CDR3 is TGTGCCAGCAGCCCCGGGCCTCTTGGCTACACCTTC.

This chain uses TRBV15 with TRBJ2-7, with 9 bases matching TRBD1. The CDR3 has 16 residues. V dropped 0 bases and J dropped 6; count of bases not matched to a gene: 9. The V gene's germline CDR1 is LNHNV and CDR2 YYDKDF (reference sequence). The CDR3 is CATSRDRDRVLREQYF. CDR3 nucleotides: TGTGCCACCAGCAGAGACCGGGACAGGGTGCTCCGCGAGCAGTACTTC.

The chain is built from TRBV7-8 and TRBJ2-1; D ambiguous. The V gene's germline CDR1 is SGHVS and CDR2 FQNEAQ. The V gene lost 5 bases and the J gene lost 7 bases, with 12 bases spanning the gap. This CDR3 contains 13 residues. The CDR3 sequence is CASSPLSVNEQFF. The CDR3 DNA reads as TGTGCCAGCAGCCCTCTATCTGTAAATGAGCAGTTCTTC.

The chain uses TRBV27 and TRBJ1-5; D is perhaps TRBD1 (6 bases). Deletions cut 1 base from V and 7 bases from J, with 14 bases between. There are 15 residues in the CDR3. The germline gives CDR1 MNHEY, CDR2 SMNVEV (reference sequence). The CDR3 DNA reads as TGTGCCAGCAGTTTATTGTCAGGGGTCGGGCAGCCCCAGCATTTT. This codes for CASSLLSGVGQPQHF.

This sequence joins TRBV5-6 and TRBJ1-2, with 10 bases identical to TRBD1. Germline CDR1 is SGHDT and CDR2 is YYEEEE. This CDR3 contains 16 residues. J gave up 7 bases and V 0 bases, and 9 bases lay outside the gene matches. DNA for the CDR3: TGTGCCAGCAGCTTGGTAACGGGACAGGGGACCGGTGGCTACACCTTC. Its translation is CASSLVTGQGTGGYTF.

V and J are TRBV21-1 and TRBJ1-5; the D call of TRBD1 is as the table states it, not checked on the DNA. TRBV21-1 is a pseudogene segment. This CDR3 contains 14 residues. CDR3: CASSLDRGSQPQHF. CDR3 DNA sequence: TGTGCCAGCAGCCTAGACAGGGGCAGTCAGCCCCAGCATTTT.

A single count supports this clone. V gene TRBV7-9 combines with J gene TRBJ2-7; 8 bases are a match to TRBD2. J was trimmed by 2 bases and V by 3 bases; bases with no gene match: 3. The CDR3 totals 14 residues. Germline assignment: CDR1 SEHNR and CDR2 FQNEAQ (reference sequence). The CDR3 region has the DNA TGTGCCAGCAGCTTCTCGGGAGGGCCCTACGAGCAGTACTTC. It is translated as CASSFSGGPYEQYF.

V is TRBV6-6 and J is TRBJ1-1; D unresolved. Germline V gives CDR1 MNHNY, CDR2 SVGAGI (reference sequence). The CDR3 consists of 16 residues. Deletions cut 5 bases from V and 0 bases from J, with 16 bases between. The CDR3 DNA follows: TGTGCCAGCAGTAAGAGTAGGTACGGAATGAACACTGAAGCTTTCTTT. It codes for CASSKSRYGMNTEAFF.

This sequence joins TRBV28 and TRBJ2-3, with 14 nucleotides matching TRBD2. Germline assignment: CDR1 MDHEN and CDR2 SYDVKM. After removal of 4 bases from V and 4 bases from J, the junction contained 7 bases not matched to a gene. This CDR3 is 17 amino acids long. The CDR3 loop reads CASSSWTSGRTADTQYF. For the CDR3, the DNA is TGTGCCAGCAGTTCCTGGACTAGCGGGAGGACTGCAGATACGCAGTATTTT.

This chain links TRBV13 with TRBJ1-2; 9 bases map to TRBD1. This CDR3 contains 13 residues. Germline V gives CDR1 PRHDT, CDR2 FYEKMQ (reference sequence). The ends lost 2 bases at V and 8 bases at J; junction bases unmatched: 3. The CDR3, as DNA: TGTGCCAGCAGCTTATGGGACAGGGCCGGCTACACCTTC. It specifies CASSLWDRAGYTF.

The chain employs TRBV13 and TRBJ2-1; D might be TRBD2 (5 bases). CDR3 length equals 14 residues. Germline CDR1 and CDR2: PRHDT and FYEKMQ (reference sequence). Trimming took 5 bases from V and 6 from J, leaving 14 bases between them. For the CDR3, the DNA is TGTGCCAGCAGCCCGGGGAGAGGAAGCAATGAGCAGTTCTTC. Protein sequence: CASSPGRGSNEQFF.

This clone was seen only once. This rearrangement joins TRBV7-3 to TRBJ1-3, with 7 bases fitting TRBD1. The V segment lost 5 bases and the J segment 11 bases; nucleotides outside the gene matches: 15. This CDR3 comprises 15 residues. Germline lookup yields CDR1 SGHTA and CDR2 FQGTGA. CDR3 sequence reads: CASSPHHRGKIAIYF. The CDR3 DNA follows: TGTGCCAGCAGCCCACATCACAGGGGAAAGATCGCCATATATTTT.

Points on this clone: Other DNA sequences in this specimen translate into the identical CDR3. The V gene is TRBV7-9, the J gene TRBJ2-5; TRBD1 might be the D (7 bases). This CDR3 contains 14 residues. Trimming left V 4 bases short and J 5 bases short, with 14 bases between. Germline V gene sequence: CDR1 SEHNR, CDR2 FQNEAQ (reference sequence). In DNA form, the CDR3 reads TGTGCCAGCAGCTCCAGGACAGGAGGGGAGACCCAGTACTTC. Translating it yields CASSSRTGGETQYF.

CDR3 nucleotides: TGTGCCAGCAGTTTAAGTAGCGGGGACACCTACGAGCAGTACTTC. Its protein product is CASSLSSGDTYEQYF. The chain carries TRBV27 and TRBJ2-7, with TRBD2 matching over 8 bases. Germline V lookup: CDR1 MNHEY, CDR2 SMNVEV (reference sequence). V was pared by 2 bases and J by 2 bases, with 5 bases of the junction left unmatched. The CDR3 runs 15 residues.

The chain employs TRBV19 and TRBJ1-5; 7 bases fit TRBD1. The germline V gene encodes CDR1 LNHDA and CDR2 SQIVND (reference sequence). The V and J ends lost 9 bases and 4 bases, in that order; junction bases with no gene match: 3. The CDR3 spans 12 residues. The CDR3 nucleotides are TGTGCCAGCTTGACAGGGAATCAGCCCCAGCATTTT. Its protein product is CASLTGNQPQHF.

This sequence joins TRBV7-2 and TRBJ2-1, with D unclear. Germline V CDR1 and CDR2: SGHTA, FQGNSA. Trimming shortened V by 1 base and J by 7 bases, and 8 bases separated the two germline ends. CDR3 length: 13 amino acids. In DNA, the CDR3 is TGTGCCAGCAGCTTAGGATTCGGGAATGAGCAGTTCTTC. Its translation is CASSLGFGNEQFF.

Turning to this clone: This sample includes further DNA sequences coding for the same CDR3. The V gene is TRBV9, the J gene TRBJ1-1; D is unclear. The V and J ends lost 0 bases and 4 bases respectively, with 7 bases between them. The CDR3 is 13 amino acids. The V gene's germline CDR1 is SGDLS and CDR2 YYNGEE. CDR3 bases: TGTGCCAGCAGCGTAGATGGGTTCACTGAAGCTTTCTTT. Translated: CASSVDGFTEAFF.

The CDR3 DNA follows: TGTGCCAGCAGCGCTCGGGTGGGAGTGGGGGAGCAGTACTTC. It encodes CASSARVGVGEQYF. V is TRBV5-5 and J is TRBJ2-7; D perhaps matches TRBD2 (5 bases). The V end lost 4 bases, the J end lost 7 bases, and 18 bases lay between the germline ends. Germline V lookup: CDR1 SGHKS, CDR2 YYEKEE (reference sequence). The CDR3 has 14 residues.

V is TRBV29-1 and J is TRBJ1-2; a weak D match, TRBD1 (5 bases). Germline V gene data show CDR1 as SQVTM and CDR2 as ANQGSEA. CDR3 length: 14 residues. Deletions cut 4 bases from V and 1 base from J, with 13 bases between. CDR3: CSVGGDPNNYGYTF. In nucleotides, the CDR3 is TGCAGCGTTGGGGGGGATCCAAATAACTATGGCTACACCTTC.